Sequencing of this TCR beta chain was carried out in a study of cytomegalovirus exposure and HLA in healthy donors. Study findings and constraints: It emerged from a later analysis that several of the most significant clusters appeared to be linked to common viral pathogens.

PCR amplification relied on 60 Vbeta primers (plus 13 Jbeta primers). The assay was immunoSEQ multiplex PCR, and TCRdb's table has in-frame clones only and misses some. The table records about 88,000 clones, approximately 90% of them present only once. Details on this clone: Antigen specificity is unknown.

The junction had 6 bases not matched to a gene; V was cut back by 4 bases and J by 5 bases. Germline lookup yields CDR1 LNHDA and CDR2 SQIVND (reference sequence). The CDR3 contains 16 residues. This TCR derives from a man younger than 35 in good health and CMV-seronegative. The sequencing sample was made of PBMCs. This chain links TRBV19 with TRBJ2-1; TRBD2 agrees at 12 bases. CDR3 sequence: CASSKTSGRTNNEQFF. CDR3 sequence (DNA): TGTGCCAGTAGTAAGACTAGCGGGAGAACGAACAATGAGCAGTTCTTC. Combining the CDR3 with reference TRBV19 and TRBJ2-1 gives the whole variable domain DGGITQSPKYLFRKEGQNVTLSCEQNLNHDAMYWYRQDPGQGLRLIYYSQIVNDFQKGDIAEGYSVSREKKESFPLTVTSAQKNPTAFYLCASSKTSGRTNNEQFFGPGTRLTVL.